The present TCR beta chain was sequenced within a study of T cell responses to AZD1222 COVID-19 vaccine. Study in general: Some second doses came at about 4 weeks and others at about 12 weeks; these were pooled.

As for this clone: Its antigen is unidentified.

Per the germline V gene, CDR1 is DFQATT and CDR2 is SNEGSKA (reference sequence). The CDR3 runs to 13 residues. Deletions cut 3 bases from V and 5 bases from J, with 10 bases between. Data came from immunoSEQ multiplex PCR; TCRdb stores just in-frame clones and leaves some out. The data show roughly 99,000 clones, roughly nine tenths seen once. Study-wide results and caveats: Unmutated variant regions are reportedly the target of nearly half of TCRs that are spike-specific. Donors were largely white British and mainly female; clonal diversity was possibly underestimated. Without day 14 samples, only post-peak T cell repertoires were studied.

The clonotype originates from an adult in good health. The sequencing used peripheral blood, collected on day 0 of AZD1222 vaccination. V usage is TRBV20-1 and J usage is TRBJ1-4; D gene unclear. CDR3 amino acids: CSASRQPNEKLFF. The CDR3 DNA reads TGCAGTGCTAGTCGCCAGCCCAATGAAAAACTGTTTTTT.